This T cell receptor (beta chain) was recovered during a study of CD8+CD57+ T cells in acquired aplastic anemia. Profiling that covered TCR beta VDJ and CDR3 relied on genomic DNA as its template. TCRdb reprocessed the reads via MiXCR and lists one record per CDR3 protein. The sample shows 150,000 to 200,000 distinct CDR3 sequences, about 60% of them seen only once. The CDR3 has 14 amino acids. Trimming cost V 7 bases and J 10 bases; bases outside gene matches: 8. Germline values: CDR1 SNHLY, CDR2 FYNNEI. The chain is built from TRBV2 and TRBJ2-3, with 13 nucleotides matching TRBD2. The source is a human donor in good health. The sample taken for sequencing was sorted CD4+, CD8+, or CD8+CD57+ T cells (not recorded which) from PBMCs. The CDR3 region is CASTGLAGAGAQYF. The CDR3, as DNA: TGTGCCAGCACCGGACTAGCGGGGGCCGGTGCGCAGTATTTT.